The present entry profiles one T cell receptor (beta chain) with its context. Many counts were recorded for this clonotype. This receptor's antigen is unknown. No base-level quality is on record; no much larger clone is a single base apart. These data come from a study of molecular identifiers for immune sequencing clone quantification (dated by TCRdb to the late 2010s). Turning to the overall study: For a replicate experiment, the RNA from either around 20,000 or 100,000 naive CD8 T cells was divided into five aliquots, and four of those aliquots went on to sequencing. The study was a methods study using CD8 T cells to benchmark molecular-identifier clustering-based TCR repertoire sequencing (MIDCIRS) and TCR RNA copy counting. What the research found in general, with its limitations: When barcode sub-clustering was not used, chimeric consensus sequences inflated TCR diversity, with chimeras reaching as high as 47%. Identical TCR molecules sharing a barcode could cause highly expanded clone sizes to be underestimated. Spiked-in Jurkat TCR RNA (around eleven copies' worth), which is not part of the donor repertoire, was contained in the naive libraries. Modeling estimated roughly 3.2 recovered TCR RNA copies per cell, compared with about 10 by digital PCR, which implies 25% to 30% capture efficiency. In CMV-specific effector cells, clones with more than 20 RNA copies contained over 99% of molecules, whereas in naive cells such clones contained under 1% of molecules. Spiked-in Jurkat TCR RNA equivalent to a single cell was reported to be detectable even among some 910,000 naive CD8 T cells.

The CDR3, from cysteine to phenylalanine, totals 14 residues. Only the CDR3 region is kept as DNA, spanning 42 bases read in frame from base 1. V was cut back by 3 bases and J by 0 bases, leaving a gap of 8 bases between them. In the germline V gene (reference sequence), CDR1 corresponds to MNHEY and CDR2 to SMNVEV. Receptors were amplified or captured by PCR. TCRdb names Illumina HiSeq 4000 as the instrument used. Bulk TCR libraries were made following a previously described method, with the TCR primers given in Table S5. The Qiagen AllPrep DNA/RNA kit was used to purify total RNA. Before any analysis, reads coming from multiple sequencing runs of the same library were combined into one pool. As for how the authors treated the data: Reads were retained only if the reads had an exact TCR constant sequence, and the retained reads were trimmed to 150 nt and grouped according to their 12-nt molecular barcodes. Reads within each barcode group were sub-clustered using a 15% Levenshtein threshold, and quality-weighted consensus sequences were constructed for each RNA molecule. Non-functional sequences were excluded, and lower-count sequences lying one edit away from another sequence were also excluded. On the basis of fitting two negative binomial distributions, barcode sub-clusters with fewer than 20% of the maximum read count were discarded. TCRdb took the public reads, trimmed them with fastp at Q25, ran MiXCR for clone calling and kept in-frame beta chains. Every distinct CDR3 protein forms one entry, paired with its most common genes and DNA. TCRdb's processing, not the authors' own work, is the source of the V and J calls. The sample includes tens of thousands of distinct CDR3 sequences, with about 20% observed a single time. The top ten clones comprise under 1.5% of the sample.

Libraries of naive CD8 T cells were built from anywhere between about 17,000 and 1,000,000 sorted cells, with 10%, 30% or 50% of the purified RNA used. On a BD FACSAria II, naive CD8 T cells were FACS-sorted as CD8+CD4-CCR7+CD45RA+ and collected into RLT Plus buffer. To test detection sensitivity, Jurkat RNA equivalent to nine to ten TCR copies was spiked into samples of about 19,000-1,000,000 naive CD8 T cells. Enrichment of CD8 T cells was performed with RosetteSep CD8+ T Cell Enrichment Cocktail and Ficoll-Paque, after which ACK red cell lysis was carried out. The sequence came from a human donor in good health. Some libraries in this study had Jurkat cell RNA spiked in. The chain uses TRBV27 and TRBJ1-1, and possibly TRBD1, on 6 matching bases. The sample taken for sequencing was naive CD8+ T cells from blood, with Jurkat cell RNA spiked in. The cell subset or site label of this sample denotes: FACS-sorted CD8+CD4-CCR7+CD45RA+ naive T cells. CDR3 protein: CASSLGAVNTEAFF. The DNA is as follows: TGTGCCAGCAGTTTGGGGGCAGTGAACACTGAAGCTTTCTTT.